This T cell receptor (beta chain) was sequenced during a study of T cells in localized non-small cell lung cancer. Study-level results: T cell clonality was highest in uninvolved adjacent lung, above tumor.

Comments on this clone: Its antigen is unidentified.

Germline V gene lookup returns CDR1 SGDLS and CDR2 YYNGEE. Trimming pared 0 bases from V and 0 bases from J, leaving 9 bases between. The CDR3 spans 15 residues. Here immunoSEQ multiplex PCR was the method, and the copy in TCRdb shows in-frame clones only, minus some. This sample carries 1,300 or so clones, more than 20% of them seen once, and the ten largest clones take roughly 29%. This receptor was identified in a man aged 35 to 69 with stage III lung adenocarcinoma. The rearrangement joins TRBV9 to TRBJ1-1, with D possibly matching TRBD1 (5 bases). The sequences come from lung tumor tissue, collected before any cancer treatment. CDR3 loop: CASSVGPGLNTEAFF. The CDR3 region has the DNA TGTGCCAGCAGCGTAGGCCCAGGGTTGAACACTGAAGCTTTCTTT.